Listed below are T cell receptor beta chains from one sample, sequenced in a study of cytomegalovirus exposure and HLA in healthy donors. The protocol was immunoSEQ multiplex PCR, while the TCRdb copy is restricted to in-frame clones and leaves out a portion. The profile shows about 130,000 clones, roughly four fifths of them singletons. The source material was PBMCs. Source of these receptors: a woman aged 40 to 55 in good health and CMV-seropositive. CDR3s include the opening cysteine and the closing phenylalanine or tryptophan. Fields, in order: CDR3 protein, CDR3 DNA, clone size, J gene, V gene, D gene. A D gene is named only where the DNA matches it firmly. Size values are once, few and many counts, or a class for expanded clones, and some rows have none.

CDR3aa: CASSAGTRGYTF
CDR3nt: TGTGCCAGCAGCGCCGGGACTCGAGGCTACACCTTC
abundance: .
j_gene: TRBJ1-2
v_gene: TRBV7-2
d_gene: .

CDR3aa: CASSRMNTEAFF
CDR3nt: TGTGCCAGTAGTCGTATGAACACTGAAGCTTTCTTT
abundance: .
j_gene: TRBJ1-1
v_gene: TRBV19
d_gene: .

CDR3aa: CASTPGSSGTEAFF
CDR3nt: TGCGCCAGCACCCCCGGGTCCTCGGGTACTGAAGCTTTCTTT
abundance: .
j_gene: TRBJ1-1
v_gene: TRBV5-1
d_gene: .

CDR3aa: CASSLVDRGQYEQYF
CDR3nt: TGCGCCAGCAGCCTAGTCGACAGGGGGCAATACGAGCAGTACTTC
abundance: .
j_gene: TRBJ2-7
v_gene: TRBV4-1
d_gene: TRBD1

CDR3aa: CASSYKPDRAGNTTYF
CDR3nt: TGTGCCAGCAGTTATAAACCGGACAGGGCTGGAAACACCACATATTTT
abundance: .
j_gene: TRBJ1-3
v_gene: TRBV13
d_gene: TRBD1

CDR3aa: CASRPGQGVSYTF
CDR3nt: TGTGCCAGCAGACCTGGACAGGGGGTTAGCTACACCTTC
abundance: .
j_gene: TRBJ1-2
v_gene: TRBV14
d_gene: TRBD1

CDR3aa: CAWTRSTNNSPLHF
CDR3nt: TGTGCCTGGACTCGTAGCACAAATAATTCACCCCTCCACTTT
abundance: .
j_gene: TRBJ1-6
v_gene: TRBV30
d_gene: .

CDR3aa: CAWSFGTGNTGELFF
CDR3nt: TGTGCCTGGAGTTTTGGGACAGGAAACACCGGGGAGCTGTTTTTT
abundance: .
j_gene: TRBJ2-2
v_gene: TRBV30
d_gene: TRBD1

CDR3aa: CASSFTVTPSTDTQYF
CDR3nt: TGTGCCAGCAGTTTCACGGTTACTCCTAGCACAGATACGCAGTATTTT
abundance: .
j_gene: TRBJ2-3
v_gene: TRBV28
d_gene: .

CDR3aa: CASSQTRNSYEQYF
CDR3nt: TGTGCCAGCAGTCAGACTAGGAACTCCTACGAGCAGTACTTC
abundance: .
j_gene: TRBJ2-7
v_gene: TRBV6-1
d_gene: .

CDR3aa: CASSLSQNQNTEAFF
CDR3nt: TGTGCCAGCAGCTTAAGCCAGAACCAGAACACTGAAGCTTTCTTT
abundance: .
j_gene: TRBJ1-1
v_gene: TRBV7-3
d_gene: .

CDR3aa: CASSEPTTGEQYF
CDR3nt: TGTGCCAGCAGTGAACCGACTACCGGAGAGCAGTACTTC
abundance: few
j_gene: TRBJ2-7
v_gene: TRBV6-5
d_gene: .

CDR3aa: CASSQDVYSNQPQHF
CDR3nt: TGCGCCAGCAGCCAAGATGTGTATAGCAATCAGCCCCAGCATTTT
abundance: .
j_gene: TRBJ1-5
v_gene: TRBV4-3
d_gene: .

CDR3aa: CASSDKQGYTEAFF
CDR3nt: TGTGCCAGCAGTGATAAACAGGGATACACTGAAGCTTTCTTT
abundance: .
j_gene: TRBJ1-1
v_gene: TRBV2
d_gene: .

CDR3aa: CASSPTGGAMNTGELFF
CDR3nt: TGTGCCAGCAGCCCGACTGGAGGGGCGATGAACACCGGGGAGCTGTTTTTT
abundance: .
j_gene: TRBJ2-2
v_gene: TRBV11-1
d_gene: .

CDR3aa: CASRRDSNTGELFF
CDR3nt: TGTGCCAGCAGACGAGACTCGAACACCGGGGAGCTGTTTTTT
abundance: .
j_gene: TRBJ2-2
v_gene: TRBV7-3
d_gene: .

CDR3aa: CSVEDPGGTGIAYEQYF
CDR3nt: TGCAGCGTTGAAGATCCCGGCGGGACAGGGATTGCCTACGAGCAGTACTTC
abundance: .
j_gene: TRBJ2-7
v_gene: TRBV29-1
d_gene: TRBD1

CDR3aa: CASSPQLAGGPSGNEQFF
CDR3nt: TGTGCCAGCTCACCACAGCTAGCGGGAGGTCCGTCGGGAAATGAGCAGTTCTTC
abundance: .
j_gene: TRBJ2-1
v_gene: TRBV18
d_gene: TRBD2

CDR3aa: CASSQGVAGGPYNEQFF
CDR3nt: TGCGCCAGCAGCCAAGGGGTGGCGGGAGGACCGTACAATGAGCAGTTCTTC
abundance: .
j_gene: TRBJ2-1
v_gene: TRBV4-1
d_gene: TRBD2

CDR3aa: CSVAFQEGNFEQYF
CDR3nt: TGCAGCGTTGCTTTCCAGGAGGGAAATTTCGAGCAGTACTTC
abundance: .
j_gene: TRBJ2-7
v_gene: TRBV29-1
d_gene: .

CDR3aa: CASSPRVMAGGRNEQFF
CDR3nt: TGTGCCAGCAGCCCCCGGGTTATGGCGGGGGGGCGAAATGAGCAGTTCTTC
abundance: few
j_gene: TRBJ2-1
v_gene: TRBV7-2
d_gene: TRBD2

CDR3aa: CASSLGASGAYNEQFF
CDR3nt: TGTGCCAGCAGCTTAGGGGCTAGCGGGGCCTACAATGAGCAGTTCTTC
abundance: .
j_gene: TRBJ2-1
v_gene: TRBV7-8
d_gene: TRBD2

CDR3aa: CAWSVPGVEGGYTF
CDR3nt: TGTGCCTGGAGTGTACCGGGGGTAGAAGGGGGCTACACCTTC
abundance: .
j_gene: TRBJ1-2
v_gene: TRBV30
d_gene: .

CDR3aa: CASSWTGGYAGELFF
CDR3nt: TGTGCCAGCAGTTGGACAGGGGGCTATGCCGGGGAGCTGTTTTTT
abundance: .
j_gene: TRBJ2-2
v_gene: TRBV27
d_gene: TRBD1

CDR3aa: CASSPTGTYEQYF
CDR3nt: TGTGCCAGCTCACCAACAGGGACCTACGAGCAGTACTTC
abundance: .
j_gene: TRBJ2-7
v_gene: TRBV18
d_gene: .

CDR3aa: CASSQEGRGEDTQYF
CDR3nt: TGCGCCAGCAGCCAAGAGGGCAGGGGCGAGGATACGCAGTATTTT
abundance: once
j_gene: TRBJ2-3
v_gene: TRBV4-3
d_gene: .

CDR3aa: CATSRVVGTSGRGYEQYF
CDR3nt: TGTGCCACCAGCAGAGTCGTCGGGACTAGCGGGAGAGGGTACGAGCAGTACTTC
abundance: .
j_gene: TRBJ2-7
v_gene: TRBV15
d_gene: TRBD2

CDR3aa: CAWAGSEAFF
CDR3nt: TGTGCCTGGGCGGGGTCTGAAGCTTTCTTT
abundance: once
j_gene: TRBJ1-1
v_gene: TRBV30
d_gene: .

CDR3aa: CASSLGLAFSTDTQYF
CDR3nt: TGTGCCAGCAGCTTGGGACTAGCGTTTAGCACAGATACGCAGTATTTT
abundance: .
j_gene: TRBJ2-3
v_gene: TRBV11-2
d_gene: TRBD2

CDR3aa: CASSLRQGFYNEQFF
CDR3nt: TGTGCCAGCAGCTTACGACAGGGATTTTACAATGAGCAGTTCTTC
abundance: .
j_gene: TRBJ2-1
v_gene: TRBV7-8
d_gene: TRBD1

CDR3aa: CASSEDSSRDEQYF
CDR3nt: TGTGCCAGCAGTGAGGACAGTTCGAGGGACGAGCAGTACTTC
abundance: .
j_gene: TRBJ2-7
v_gene: TRBV2
d_gene: .

CDR3aa: CASSSPGLSEQFF
CDR3nt: TGCGCCAGCAGTTCGCCGGGACTTAGTGAGCAGTTCTTC
abundance: .
j_gene: TRBJ2-1
v_gene: TRBV10-1
d_gene: .

CDR3aa: CASSGPRNRGGAGNEQFF
CDR3nt: TGTGCCAGCAGTGGCCCTAGAAACCGGGGGGGGGCAGGCAATGAGCAGTTCTTC
abundance: .
j_gene: TRBJ2-1
v_gene: TRBV6-1
d_gene: TRBD2

CDR3aa: CASSLMGTTQETQYF
CDR3nt: TGTGCCAGCAGCTTAATGGGGACTACCCAAGAGACCCAGTACTTC
abundance: .
j_gene: TRBJ2-5
v_gene: TRBV7-3
d_gene: TRBD2

CDR3aa: CASRRDTQYF
CDR3nt: TGTGCCAGCAGGAGGGATACGCAGTATTTT
abundance: .
j_gene: TRBJ2-3
v_gene: TRBV6-6
d_gene: .

CDR3aa: CASRRAAATNEKLFF
CDR3nt: TGTGCCAGCCGGCGGGCAGCTGCAACTAATGAAAAACTGTTTTTT
abundance: .
j_gene: TRBJ1-4
v_gene: TRBV28
d_gene: .

CDR3aa: CASSQRGGINQPQHF
CDR3nt: TGTGCCAGCAGCCAAAGGGGGGGGATCAATCAGCCCCAGCATTTT
abundance: .
j_gene: TRBJ1-5
v_gene: TRBV5-6
d_gene: .

CDR3aa: CASSQQVDNGNTIYF
CDR3nt: TGTGCCAGCAGCCAACAAGTGGACAACGGAAACACCATATATTTT
abundance: .
j_gene: TRBJ1-3
v_gene: TRBV2
d_gene: .

CDR3aa: CASSPLAGEETQYF
CDR3nt: TGTGCCAGCTCACCACTAGCGGGGGAAGAGACCCAGTACTTC
abundance: .
j_gene: TRBJ2-5
v_gene: TRBV18
d_gene: TRBD2

CDR3aa: CASRGGGQGYYNEQFF
CDR3nt: TGTGCCAGCAGGGGGGGAGGACAGGGGTACTACAATGAGCAGTTCTTC
abundance: .
j_gene: TRBJ2-1
v_gene: TRBV11-2
d_gene: TRBD1

CDR3aa: CASRKLAGGWSGELFF
CDR3nt: TGTGCCAGCAGAAAACTAGCGGGGGGCTGGTCCGGGGAGCTGTTTTTT
abundance: .
j_gene: TRBJ2-2
v_gene: TRBV2
d_gene: TRBD2

CDR3aa: CASSLGTGGHGYTF
CDR3nt: TGTGCCAGCAGTCTAGGGACAGGGGGCCATGGCTACACCTTC
abundance: .
j_gene: TRBJ1-2
v_gene: TRBV27
d_gene: TRBD1

CDR3aa: CASSGRMGQETQYF
CDR3nt: TGTGCCAGCAGCGGCAGGATGGGCCAAGAGACCCAGTACTTC
abundance: .
j_gene: TRBJ2-5
v_gene: TRBV9
d_gene: .

CDR3aa: CASSDVFTDTQYF
CDR3nt: TGTGCCAGCAGTGATGTCTTCACAGATACGCAGTATTTT
abundance: .
j_gene: TRBJ2-3
v_gene: TRBV6-1
d_gene: .

CDR3aa: CASSSGTGVCGYTF
CDR3nt: TGTGCCAGCAGTTCCGGGACAGGGGTATGTGGCTACACCTTC
abundance: .
j_gene: TRBJ1-2
v_gene: TRBV28
d_gene: TRBD1

CDR3aa: CASSINTDTQYF
CDR3nt: TGTGCCAGCAGCATCAACACAGATACGCAGTATTTT
abundance: once
j_gene: TRBJ2-3
v_gene: TRBV7-9
d_gene: .

CDR3aa: CASNLGGGAYEQYF
CDR3nt: TGTGCCAGCAACCTCGGAGGGGGGGCTTACGAGCAGTACTTC
abundance: .
j_gene: TRBJ2-7
v_gene: TRBV28
d_gene: .